This T cell receptor beta chain was identified in a study of regulatory T cells in long-lasting Graves disease. Study-level findings and limits: Persistent disease preferred TRBV28, TRBJ1-2 and TRBJ2-5; new disease, TRBV20-1 and TRBJ2-1.

Concerning this clonotype: The antigen is unknown. It may be a read error: a sequence one base away is much more abundant.

Time point denoted: persistent/refractory GD, antithyroid drugs over 5 years with positive TRAb. PBMC RNA was the source of the TCR library. Peripheral blood, 7 to 10 milliliters per patient, was collected in EDTA tubes. Building of the TCR beta libraries involved iRepertoire HTBI primers and Arm-PCR of CDR3 regions. TCRdb recomputed calls from the multiplex PCR reads with MiXCR, one row per CDR3 protein. The data hold some 440,000 distinct CDR3 sequences, with 20% to 25% observed a single time. Germline V gives CDR1 MNHEY, CDR2 SMNVEV (reference sequence). CDR3 length: 14 residues. This sequence joins TRBV27 and TRBJ1-1; D is unresolved. The receptor was derived from a female donor with Graves disease. Specimen: peripheral blood mononuclear cells (PBMCs), collected when the disease was refractory, from a patient treated with antithyroid drugs. CDR3 region: CAGSLFGGNTEAFF. The CDR3 DNA sequence: TGTGCCGGCAGTTTATTTGGAGGGAACACTGAAGCTTTCTTT.